Each of the 7 T cell receptor beta chains below was sequenced from the same sample in a study of Ad26.COV2.S vaccination and SARS-CoV-2 variants. Treatment defined: roughly 18 received Ad26.COV2.S at low or high dose, single or two shots; about 5 received placebo; per-sample allocation not given. The samples were gathered on day 63 after the first injection of vaccine or placebo. Sequencing used immunoSEQ multiplex PCR; TCRdb keeps in-frame clones, though not all of them. The repertoire has about 390,000 clones, 88% of them found once; the top ten carry roughly 3.2%. The specimen was peripheral blood, collected in a trial of Ad26.COV2.S vaccine versus placebo. The receptors were gathered from a person aged 18-65 years who received the Ad26.COV2.S COVID-19 vaccine or a placebo.

The chain joins TRBV29-1 to TRBJ1-2, with a tentative D call TRBD1 (5 bases). Germline assignment: CDR1 SQVTM and CDR2 ANQGSEA. V dropped 4 bases and J dropped 6 bases, with 12 bases sitting between them. The CDR3 runs to 12 residues. CDR3 sequence: CSVAVGVDGYTF. The CDR3 coding sequence is TGCAGCGTTGCGGTAGGGGTGGATGGCTACACCTTC.

The chain links TRBV6-2 or TRBV6-3 to TRBJ1-5; 7 nucleotides agree with TRBD1. Looked up from germline, CDR1 is MNHEY and CDR2 is SVGEGT. V dropped 5 bases and J dropped 6; count of bases not matched to a gene: 16. CDR3 size: 17 residues. The CDR3 reads CASSRDPTGFKRQPQHF. In DNA, the CDR3 is TGTGCCAGCAGTCGGGACCCGACAGGGTTCAAGCGTCAGCCCCAGCATTTT.

This clone was observed a single time. This chain links TRBV29-1 with TRBJ1-2, with a tentative D call TRBD1 (6 bases). CDR1 and CDR2 (germline): SQVTM, ANQGSEA. Trimming stripped 3 bases from V and 1 base from J, with 15 bases between. The CDR3 extends over 15 amino acids. The CDR3 nucleotides are TGCAGCGTTGATCGGGCAGGGGAGGGTAACTATGGCTACACCTTC. Encoded protein: CSVDRAGEGNYGYTF.

V and J are TRBV6-5 and TRBJ2-2, with D possibly TRBD2 on 7 matching bases. The length of the CDR3 is 13 residues. CDR1 MNHEY and CDR2 SVGAGI come from the germline V gene. The V gene lost 5 bases and the J gene lost 5 bases, with 9 bases spanning the gap. The CDR3 DNA follows: TGTGCCAGCAGTAGGGGGGGAACCGGGGAGCTGTTTTTT. The encoded protein is CASSRGGTGELFF.

This rearrangement joins TRBV7-8 to TRBJ1-2; D unclear. This CDR3 has 12 residues. Deletions cut 5 bases from V and 7 bases from J, with 11 bases between. The V gene's germline CDR1 is SGHVS and CDR2 FQNEAQ. CDR3: CASSLPVGGYTF. CDR3 DNA sequence: TGTGCCAGCAGCCTGCCGGTGGGTGGCTACACCTTC.

Turning to this clone: The sample contains more than one DNA sequence encoding this CDR3. V gene TRBV6-5 combines with J gene TRBJ1-1, with 10 bases lining up with TRBD1. There are 14 residues in the CDR3. Trimming cost V 6 bases and J 1 base; bases outside gene matches: 2. CDR1 is MNHEY, CDR2 SVGAGI, per germline. The CDR3 here is CASRGTGENTEAFF. CDR3 bases: TGTGCCAGCAGGGGGACAGGGGAGAACACTGAAGCTTTCTTT.

This clone was counted once. The J gene is TRBJ1-4, the V gene TRBV9, with TRBD1 as a possible D gene (6 bases). Deletions cut 4 bases from V and 4 bases from J, with 20 bases between. The CDR3 is 17 amino acids. CDR1 is SGDLS, CDR2 YYNGEE, per germline. DNA for the CDR3: TGTGCCAGCAGCCGGGGTGGGGGCGAAGAACATAATGAAAAACTGTTTTTT. It specifies CASSRGGGEEHNEKLFF.